This record looks at one T cell receptor (beta chain) sequence and its context. Its antigen target is currently unknown. Base qualities were left out, and no much larger clone turns up one base away. The library was built by means of the immunoSEQ multiplex PCR assay. On the study's bioinformatics: A statistical classification framework was built to diagnose cytomegalovirus status from the catalog of TCR beta chain sequences. Not all clones reach the TCRdb copy of this immuneACCESS table, which keeps in-frame sequences only. Checked studies attribute under half of the gap to unresolved V genes and leave the rest unexplained. V and J calls and clone size are copied from that table; D and trimming were computed from the DNA. In this sample the table shows 110,000 or so clones, 85% of which occur a single time. The ten biggest clones cover about 2.2% of the sample. This entry belongs to a study of cytomegalovirus exposure and HLA in healthy donors (dated by TCRdb to about 2017). Notes on the research overall: According to a later analysis, the roughly 130 validation repertoires were produced on the same platform as the 666 repertoires of the first cohort. Besides the first cohort of 500 to 700 subjects, a separate validation cohort made up of roughly 130 different subjects was used. The aim of the study was to test whether cataloging public T cell receptors could identify signatures of past pathogen exposure. To predict cytomegalovirus infection status, the study combined high-throughput TCR immunosequencing, statistical association of individual TCRs with disease status, and machine learning. The paper's findings and limits, for the study overall: In both the original and validation cohorts, the classifier was reported to diagnose cytomegalovirus status with high specificity and sensitivity. Across donors, most TCR sequences were observed very rarely, whereas some public TCRs were present in many individuals. In vitro tests confirmed that three of the cytomegalovirus-associated TCR beta chains recognize cytomegalovirus antigens. It was suggested by the authors that the approach could potentially be generalized to other disease states and immunological phenotypes. A later analysis had no HLA typing for the validation cohort, so co-occurrence there was scored across all 120 or so repertoires. Subsequent analysis determined that TCRs grouped into clusters in the first cohort also showed a tendency toward co-occurrence across the 120 validation repertoires, and 85% to 95% of cluster scores exceeded 0. In the study, roughly 160 TCR beta chains were listed as associated with cytomegalovirus.

The CDR3 numbers 14 residues from cysteine through phenylalanine. Only the CDR3 part of the read is kept: 42 bases, read in frame from the first base. The germline V gene gives CDR1 as SGDLS and CDR2 as YYNGEE. V lost 4 bases and J lost 7 bases; the stretch between them is 15 bases long. The donors belonged to the validation cohort of about 130 subjects, which was separate from the approximately 660-subject first cohort. This receptor chain uses TRBV9 and TRBJ2-1; the D gene is possibly TRBD2, with 7 bases matching. The TCR comes from a woman aged 25 to 45 in good health and CMV-seronegative. What was sequenced was PBMCs. DNA sequence: TGTGCCAGCAGCCTCCTAAGGGGGGGGAATGAGCAGTTCTTC. It translates as CASSLLRGGNEQFF.